The T cell receptor (beta chain) under discussion was sequenced for a study of T cells in tuberculosis. General study points: GMM-specific TCRs were nearer to active tuberculosis alpha repertoires, suggesting expansion. Classification accuracy was approximately 85% (AUROC roughly 0.9) with the GMM-specific repertoire.

The method was immunoSEQ multiplex PCR; TCRdb's version includes in-frame clones alone and lacks a portion of them. Of tens of thousands of clones listed, less than 95% are singletons. CDR3 length: 15 amino acids. Trimming removed 4 bases from V and 0 bases from J; junction bases left unmatched: 3. CDR1 is SEHNR, CDR2 FQNEAQ, per germline (reference sequence). This clone appeared a few times. Its antigen is not identified. Sequencing was carried out using PBMCs. This clonotype originated in a donor between 10 and 35 years old with latent tuberculosis or without tuberculosis infection. Some clones in this sample may be carry-over from other donors' samples. The V call is TRBV7-9, the J call TRBJ1-3, with 7 bases matching TRBD1. The CDR3 protein is CASSSTGLSGNTIYF. The CDR3 nucleotides read TGTGCCAGCAGCTCGACAGGGCTCTCTGGAAACACCATATATTTT.